This T cell receptor beta chain was sequenced for a study of blood T cell repertoires in COVID-19. Overall study: There were acute and convalescent COVID-19 samples, and they came from the United States, Italy and Spain. Nucleic acid was either cDNA or gDNA, and it came from T cells, B-cell-depleted T cells, or PBMCs.

Germline V gene data show CDR1 as SGHAT and CDR2 as FQNNGV. The CDR3 contains 14 residues. As for this clone: The junction does not match germline at one end; this may be a read error.

As handled by the study authors: For nucleated cells, counts were estimated from reference gene primer amplification. TCRdb's table, derived via immunoSEQ multiplex PCR, lists solely in-frame clones and lacks some. Clonal size and the V and J genes are those of that table, whereas D and trimming came from the DNA. The sample holds 500,000 to 600,000 clones, less than 90% seen once. The receptor's source is a woman in her forties or fifties with COVID-19, enrolled during active disease. Source material: peripheral blood. The chain combines TRBV11-2 with TRBJ1-6, with D possibly being TRBD1 (6 bases). In DNA form, the CDR3 reads TGTGCCAGCACCTTAGGGACATTGGATTCACCCCTCCACTTT. This translates into CASTLGTLDSPLHF.